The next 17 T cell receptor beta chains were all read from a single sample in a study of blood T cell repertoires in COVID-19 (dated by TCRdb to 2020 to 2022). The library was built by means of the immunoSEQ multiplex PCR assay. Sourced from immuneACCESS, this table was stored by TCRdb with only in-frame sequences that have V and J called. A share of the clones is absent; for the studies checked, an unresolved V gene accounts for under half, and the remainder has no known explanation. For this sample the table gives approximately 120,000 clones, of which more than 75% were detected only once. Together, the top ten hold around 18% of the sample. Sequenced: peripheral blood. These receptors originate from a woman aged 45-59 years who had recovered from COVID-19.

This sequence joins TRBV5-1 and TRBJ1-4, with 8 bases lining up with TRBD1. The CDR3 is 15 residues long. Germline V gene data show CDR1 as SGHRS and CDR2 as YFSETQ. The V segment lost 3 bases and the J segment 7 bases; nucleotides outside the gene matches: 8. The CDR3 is CASSYGTGKGEKLFF. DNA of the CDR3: TGCGCCAGCAGCTATGGGACAGGAAAGGGTGAAAAACTGTTTTTT.

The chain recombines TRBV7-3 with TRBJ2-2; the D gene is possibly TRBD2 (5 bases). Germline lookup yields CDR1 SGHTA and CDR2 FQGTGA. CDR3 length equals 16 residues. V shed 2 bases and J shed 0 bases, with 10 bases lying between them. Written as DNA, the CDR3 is TGTGCCAGCAGCTTATGGGCTAGCTCGAACACCGGGGAGCTGTTTTTT. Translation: CASSLWASSNTGELFF.

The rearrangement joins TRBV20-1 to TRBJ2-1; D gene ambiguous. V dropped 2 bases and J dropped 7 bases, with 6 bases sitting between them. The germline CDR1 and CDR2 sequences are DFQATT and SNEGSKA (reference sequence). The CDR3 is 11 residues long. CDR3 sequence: CSARFGNEQFF. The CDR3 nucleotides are TGCAGTGCTAGATTCGGGAATGAGCAGTTCTTC.

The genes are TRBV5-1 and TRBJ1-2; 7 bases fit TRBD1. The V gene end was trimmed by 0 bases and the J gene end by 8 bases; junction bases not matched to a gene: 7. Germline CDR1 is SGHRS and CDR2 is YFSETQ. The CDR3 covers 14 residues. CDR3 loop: CASSLDRGSEGYTF. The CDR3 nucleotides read TGCGCCAGCAGCTTGGACAGGGGATCGGAAGGCTACACCTTC.

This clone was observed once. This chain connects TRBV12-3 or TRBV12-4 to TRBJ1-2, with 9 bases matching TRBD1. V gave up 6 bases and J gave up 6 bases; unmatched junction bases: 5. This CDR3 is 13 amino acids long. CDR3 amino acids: CASSTGTGHGYTF. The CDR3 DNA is TGTGCCAGCAGCACAGGGACAGGGCATGGCTACACCTTC.

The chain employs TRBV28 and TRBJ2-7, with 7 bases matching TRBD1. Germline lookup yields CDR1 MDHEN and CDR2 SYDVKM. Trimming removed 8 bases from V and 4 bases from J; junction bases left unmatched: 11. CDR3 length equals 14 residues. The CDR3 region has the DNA TGTGCCAGCTACCCGCAGGGCAGGGGGTACGAGCAGTACTTC. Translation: CASYPQGRGYEQYF.

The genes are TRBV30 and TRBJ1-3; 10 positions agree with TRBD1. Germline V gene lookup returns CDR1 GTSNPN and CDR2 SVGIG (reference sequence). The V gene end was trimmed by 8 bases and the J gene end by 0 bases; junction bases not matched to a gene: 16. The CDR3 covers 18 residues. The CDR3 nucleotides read TGTGCCCGAGGCCGGGACAGGGGAGGCCGCAACTCTGGAAACACCATATATTTT. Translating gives CARGRDRGGRNSGNTIYF.

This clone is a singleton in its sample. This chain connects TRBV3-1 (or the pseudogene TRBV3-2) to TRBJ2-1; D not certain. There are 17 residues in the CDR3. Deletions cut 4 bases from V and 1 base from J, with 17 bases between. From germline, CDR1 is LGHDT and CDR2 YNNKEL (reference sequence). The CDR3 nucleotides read TGTGCCAGCAGCCCCATGCGAGGCTACCCATCCTACAATGAGCAGTTCTTC. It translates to CASSPMRGYPSYNEQFF.

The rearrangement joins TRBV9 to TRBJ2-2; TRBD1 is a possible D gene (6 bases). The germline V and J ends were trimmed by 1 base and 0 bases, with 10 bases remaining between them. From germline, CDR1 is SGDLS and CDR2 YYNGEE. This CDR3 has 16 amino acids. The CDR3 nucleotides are TGTGCCAGCAGCGTAAAGGGACAAACGAACACCGGGGAGCTGTTTTTT. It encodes CASSVKGQTNTGELFF.

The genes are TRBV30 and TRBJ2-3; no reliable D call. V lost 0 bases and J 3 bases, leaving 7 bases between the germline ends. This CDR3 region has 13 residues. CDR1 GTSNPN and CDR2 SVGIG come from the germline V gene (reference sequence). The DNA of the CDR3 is TGTGCCTGGAGTGTAACTCTGACAGATACGCAGTATTTT. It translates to CAWSVTLTDTQYF. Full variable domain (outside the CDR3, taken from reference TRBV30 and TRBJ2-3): SQTIHQWPATLVQPVGSPLSLECTVEGTSNPNLYWYRQAAGRGLQLLFYSVGIGQISSEVPQNLSASRPQDRQFILSSKKLLLSDSGFYLCAWSVTLTDTQYFGPGTRLTVL.

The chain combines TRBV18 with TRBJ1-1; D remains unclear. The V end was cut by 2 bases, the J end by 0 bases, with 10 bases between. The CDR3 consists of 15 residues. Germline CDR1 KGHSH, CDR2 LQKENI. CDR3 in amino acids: CASSPGRGLNTEAFF. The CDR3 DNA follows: TGTGCCAGCTCACCAGGTCGGGGATTGAACACTGAAGCTTTCTTT.

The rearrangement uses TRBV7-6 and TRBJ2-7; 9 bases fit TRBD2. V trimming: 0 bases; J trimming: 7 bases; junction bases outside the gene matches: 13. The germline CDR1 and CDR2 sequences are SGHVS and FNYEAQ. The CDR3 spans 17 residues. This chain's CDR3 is CASSLARGGLAGNEQYF. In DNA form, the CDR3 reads TGTGCCAGCAGCTTAGCTCGGGGTGGGCTAGCGGGGAATGAGCAGTACTTC.

CDR3 nucleotide sequence: TGTGCCAGCAGCCTACACCGGACAGGGAATACCGCCGGGGAGCTGTTTTTT. Translation gives CASSLHRTGNTAGELFF. This chain links TRBV7-9 with TRBJ2-2; TRBD1 matches at 8 bases. The germline V gene has CDR1 SEHNR and CDR2 FQNEAQ (reference sequence). The ends lost 5 bases at V and 6 bases at J; junction bases unmatched: 14. This CDR3 region has 17 residues.

CDR3 DNA: TGTGCCAGCAGTGATGCGGCCCTCACGGGCTATGGCTACACCTTC. Encoded protein: CASSDAALTGYGYTF. The chain combines TRBV2 with TRBJ1-2; D is unresolved. Germline CDR1 and CDR2: SNHLY and FYNNEI. The CDR3 has 15 amino acids. V was shortened by 3 bases and J by 4 bases, with 15 bases between the two germline ends.

The CDR3 DNA reads as TGTGCCAGCAGCTTGGGGGAGGAAGGCGGGCATCAGCCCCAGCATTTT. Translation: CASSLGEEGGHQPQHF. The gene calls are TRBV5-6 and TRBJ1-5; no clear D. The V gene's germline CDR1 is SGHDT and CDR2 YYEEEE. The CDR3 loop spans 16 amino acids. V lost 0 bases and J 5 bases, leaving 15 bases between the germline ends.

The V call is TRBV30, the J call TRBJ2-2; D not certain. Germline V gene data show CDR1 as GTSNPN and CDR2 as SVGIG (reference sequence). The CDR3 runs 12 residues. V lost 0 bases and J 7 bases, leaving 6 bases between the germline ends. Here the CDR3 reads CAWSVPVGELFF. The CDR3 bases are TGTGCCTGGAGTGTACCGGTCGGGGAGCTGTTTTTT.

The CDR3 coding sequence is TGTGCCAGCAGCCCGTTAAGGACAGGGAATCCCTATGGCTACACCTTC. Protein product: CASSPLRTGNPYGYTF. The V call is TRBV9, the J call TRBJ1-2; 8 bases are shared with TRBD1. V was clipped by 4 bases and J by 4 bases; unmatched bases: 12. The length of the CDR3 is 16 residues. Germline V gene sequence: CDR1 SGDLS, CDR2 YYNGEE.